This T cell receptor beta chain is drawn from a study of cytomegalovirus exposure and HLA in healthy donors. Study-wide findings and caveats: Researchers left out some V segments, among them TRBV6-2 and TRBV6-3, as indistinguishable.

13 Jbeta primers and 60 Vbeta primers were used for the PCR. The assay was immunoSEQ multiplex PCR, and TCRdb's table has in-frame clones only and misses some. The sample includes approximately 140,000 clones, 70% to 85% of them seen just once. Germline values: CDR1 SGHNT, CDR2 YENEEA. The CDR3 contains 14 residues. V was clipped by 2 bases and J by 3 bases, with 8 bases between them. Worth noting for this clone: Its antigen is undetermined.

This clonotype originated in a middle-aged woman in good health and CMV-seronegative. The V and J genes are TRBV11-3 and TRBJ2-1; D remains ambiguous. What was sequenced was PBMCs. DNA for the CDR3: TGTGCCAGCAGCTTAAATCAGGTCTACAATGAGCAGTTCTTC. This encodes CASSLNQVYNEQFF.